This TCR beta chain was observed in a study of blood T cell repertoires in COVID-19. Study-wide background: Some COVID-19 samples were acute and others convalescent; all came from the United States, Italy and Spain.

The assay was immunoSEQ multiplex PCR, and TCRdb's table has in-frame clones only and misses some. The sample shows approximately 28,000 clones, around 79% of them seen only once. This receptor was obtained from a man older than 75 with active or convalescent COVID-19. Sequences were obtained from peripheral blood.

The CDR3 DNA sequence: TGTGCCAGCAGCGTAGCTCGACTAGCGGGGGGTTACAATGAGCAGTTCTTC. Its translation: CASSVARLAGGYNEQFF. The chain has TRBV9 and TRBJ2-1; TRBD2 aligns across 13 bases. This CDR3 region has 17 residues. J gave up 4 bases and V 0 bases, and 4 bases lay outside the gene matches. CDR1 SGDLS and CDR2 YYNGEE come from the germline V gene.